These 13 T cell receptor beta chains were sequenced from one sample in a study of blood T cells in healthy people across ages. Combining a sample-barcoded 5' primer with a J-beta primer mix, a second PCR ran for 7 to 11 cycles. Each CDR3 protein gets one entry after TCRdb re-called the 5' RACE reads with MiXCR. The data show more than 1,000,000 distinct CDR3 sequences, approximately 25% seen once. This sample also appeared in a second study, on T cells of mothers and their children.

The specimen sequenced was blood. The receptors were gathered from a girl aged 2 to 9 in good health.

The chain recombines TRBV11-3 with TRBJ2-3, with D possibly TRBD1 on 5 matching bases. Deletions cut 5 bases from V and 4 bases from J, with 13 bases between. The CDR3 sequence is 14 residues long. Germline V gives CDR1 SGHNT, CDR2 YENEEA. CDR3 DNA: TGTGCCAGCAGCGTACAGGTAACTGCAGATACGCAGTATTTT. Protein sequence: CASSVQVTADTQYF.

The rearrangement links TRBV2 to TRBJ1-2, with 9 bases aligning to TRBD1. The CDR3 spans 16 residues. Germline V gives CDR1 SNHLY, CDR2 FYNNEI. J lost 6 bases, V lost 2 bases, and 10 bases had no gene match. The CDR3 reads CASSETAGQGFNGYTF. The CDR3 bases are TGTGCCAGCAGTGAAACGGCGGGACAGGGTTTTAATGGCTACACCTTC. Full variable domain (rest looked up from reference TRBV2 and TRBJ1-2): EPEVTQTPSHQVTQMGQEVILRCVPISNHLYFYWYRQILGQKVEFLVSFYNNEISEKSEIFDDQFSVERPDGSNFTLKIRSTKLEDSAMYFCASSETAGQGFNGYTFGSGTRLTVV.

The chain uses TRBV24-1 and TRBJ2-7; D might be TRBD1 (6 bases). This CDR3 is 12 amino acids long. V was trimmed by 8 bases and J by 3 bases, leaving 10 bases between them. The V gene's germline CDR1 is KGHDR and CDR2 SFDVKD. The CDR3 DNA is TGTGCCACCATGGACAGCAACTACGAGCAGTACTTC. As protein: CATMDSNYEQYF.

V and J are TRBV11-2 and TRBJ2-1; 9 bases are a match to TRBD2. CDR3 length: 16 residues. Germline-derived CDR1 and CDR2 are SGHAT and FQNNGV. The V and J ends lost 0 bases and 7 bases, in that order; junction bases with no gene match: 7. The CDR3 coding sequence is TGTGCCAGCAGCTTAGACGCTAGCGGGATTTGGAATGAGCAGTTCTTC. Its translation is CASSLDASGIWNEQFF.

Here the CDR3 reads CSAPFLVRETQYF. The CDR3 DNA reads as TGCAGTGCTCCCTTTCTGGTACGAGAGACCCAGTACTTC. The rearrangement uses TRBV20-1 and TRBJ2-5; D gene uncertain. Germline V gene data show CDR1 as DFQATT and CDR2 as SNEGSKA (reference sequence). The CDR3 is 13 residues long. The V and J ends lost 5 bases and 4 bases respectively, with 14 bases between them.

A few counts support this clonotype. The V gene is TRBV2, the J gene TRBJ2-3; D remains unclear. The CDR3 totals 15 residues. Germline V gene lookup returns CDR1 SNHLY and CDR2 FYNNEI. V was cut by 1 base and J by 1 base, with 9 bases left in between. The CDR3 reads CASSEGLWGTDTQYF. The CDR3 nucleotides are TGTGCCAGCAGTGAAGGTCTATGGGGCACAGATACGCAGTATTTT. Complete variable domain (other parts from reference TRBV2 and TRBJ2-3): EPEVTQTPSHQVTQMGQEVILRCVPISNHLYFYWYRQILGQKVEFLVSFYNNEISEKSEIFDDQFSVERPDGSNFTLKIRSTKLEDSAMYFCASSEGLWGTDTQYFGPGTRLTVL.

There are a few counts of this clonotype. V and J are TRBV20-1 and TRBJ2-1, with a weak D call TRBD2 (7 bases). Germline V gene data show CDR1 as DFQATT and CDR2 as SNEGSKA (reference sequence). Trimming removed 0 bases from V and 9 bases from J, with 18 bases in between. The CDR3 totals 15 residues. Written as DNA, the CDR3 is TGCAGTGCTAGAGATCTTACCCGGGGGGCGCTTGAGCAGTTCTTC. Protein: CSARDLTRGALEQFF.

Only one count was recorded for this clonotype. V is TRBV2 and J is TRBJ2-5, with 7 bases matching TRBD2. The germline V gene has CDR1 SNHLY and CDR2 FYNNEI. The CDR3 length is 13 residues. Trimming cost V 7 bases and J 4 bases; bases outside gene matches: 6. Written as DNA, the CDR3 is TGTGCCAGCAAATCGGGGGGTTCAGAGACCCAGTACTTC. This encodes CASKSGGSETQYF.

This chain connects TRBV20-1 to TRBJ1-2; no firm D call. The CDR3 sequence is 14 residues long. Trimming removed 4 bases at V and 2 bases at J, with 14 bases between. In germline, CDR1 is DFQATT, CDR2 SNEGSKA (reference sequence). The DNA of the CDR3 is TGCAGTGCTATCGATTATGAGGGAAACTATGGCTACACCTTC. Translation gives CSAIDYEGNYGYTF.

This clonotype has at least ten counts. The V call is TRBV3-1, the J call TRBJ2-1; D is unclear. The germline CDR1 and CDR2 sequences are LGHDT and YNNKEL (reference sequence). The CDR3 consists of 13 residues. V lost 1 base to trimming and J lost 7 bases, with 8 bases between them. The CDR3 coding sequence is TGTGCCAGCAGCCAAGTTACGGGTAATGAGCAGTTCTTC. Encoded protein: CASSQVTGNEQFF.

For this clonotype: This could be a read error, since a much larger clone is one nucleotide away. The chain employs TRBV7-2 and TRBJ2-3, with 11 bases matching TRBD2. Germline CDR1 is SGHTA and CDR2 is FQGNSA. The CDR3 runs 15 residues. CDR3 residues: CASSLTSGSVDTRYF. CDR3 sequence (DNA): TGTGCCAGCAGCTTAACTAGCGGGAGTGTGGATACGCGGTATTTT. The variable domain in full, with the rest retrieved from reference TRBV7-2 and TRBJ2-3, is GAGVSQSPSNKVTEKGKDVELRCDPISGHTALYWYRQSLGQGLEFLIYFQGNSAPDKSGLPSDRFSAERTGGSVSTLTIQRTQQEDSAVYLCASSLTSGSVDTRYFGPGTRLTVL.

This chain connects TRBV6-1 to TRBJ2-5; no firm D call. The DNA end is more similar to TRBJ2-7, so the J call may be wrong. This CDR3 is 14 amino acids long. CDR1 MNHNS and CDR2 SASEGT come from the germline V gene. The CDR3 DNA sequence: TGTGCCAGCAGTGAACCCTCCAATACCTACGAGCAGTACTTC. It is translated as CASSEPSNTYEQYF.

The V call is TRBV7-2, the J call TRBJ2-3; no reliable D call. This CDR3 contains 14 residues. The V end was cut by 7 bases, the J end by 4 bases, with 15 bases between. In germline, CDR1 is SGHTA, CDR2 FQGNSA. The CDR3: CASTSRIGADTQYF. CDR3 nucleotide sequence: TGTGCCAGCACCTCACGGATTGGGGCAGATACGCAGTATTTT.